Each of the 24 T cell receptor beta chains below was sequenced from the same sample in a study of cytomegalovirus exposure and HLA in healthy donors. It was with 60 Vbeta and 13 Jbeta primers that the PCR ran. This table comes from immunoSEQ multiplex PCR, and its TCRdb copy is limited to in-frame clones, with some not included. Of 150,000 to 200,000 clones in the sample, under 85% were seen once. Source material: PBMCs. Receptors were obtained from a human donor in good health.

This clone was observed a single time. The chain is built from TRBV7-3 and TRBJ2-2, with 10 nucleotides matching TRBD2. CDR3 length: 16 amino acids. The V gene end was trimmed by 6 bases and the J gene end by 1 base; junction bases not matched to a gene: 5. Germline assignment: CDR1 SGHTA and CDR2 FQGTGA. The CDR3 sequence: CASRTTSGENTGELFF. In DNA, the CDR3 is TGTGCCAGCAGAACTACTAGCGGGGAGAACACCGGGGAGCTGTTTTTT.

This rearrangement joins TRBV19 to TRBJ1-4, with unresolved D. CDR3 size: 15 residues. Germline CDR1 reads LNHDA; CDR2 reads SQIVND (reference sequence). V lost 0 bases to trimming and J lost 8 bases, with 13 bases between them. Here the CDR3 DNA reads TGTGCCAGTAGTATAGATGACCTGTTGGAGGAAAAACTGTTTTTT. This sequence encodes CASSIDDLLEEKLFF. Full variable domain (outside the CDR3, taken from reference TRBV19 and TRBJ1-4): DGGITQSPKYLFRKEGQNVTLSCEQNLNHDAMYWYRQDPGQGLRLIYYSQIVNDFQKGDIAEGYSVSREKKESFPLTVTSAQKNPTAFYLCASSIDDLLEEKLFFGSGTQLSVL.

This clone was observed a few times. This sequence joins TRBV7-2 and TRBJ2-1; the D is unclear. CDR3 length: 12 amino acids. The germline V gene encodes CDR1 SGHTA and CDR2 FQGNSA. With 5 bases removed from V and 5 bases from J, the gap between germline ends came to 7 bases. The CDR3 sequence is CASSERHNEQFF. CDR3 DNA: TGTGCCAGCAGCGAGAGGCACAATGAGCAGTTCTTC.

The chain joins TRBV7-3 to TRBJ1-6; 8 positions agree with TRBD1. CDR1 is SGHTA, CDR2 FQGTGA, per germline. The trim removed 2 bases at V and 5 bases at J, leaving 5 bases unmatched. This CDR3 comprises 16 residues. CDR3 sequence: CASSLRQGTNNSPLHF. As DNA, the CDR3 is TGTGCCAGCAGCTTACGACAGGGGACGAATAATTCACCCCTCCACTTT.

The chain combines TRBV30 with TRBJ2-7, with TRBD1 matching 9 bases. The J segment lost 3 bases and the V segment lost 5 bases, leaving 5 bases of the junction unmatched. Germline lookup yields CDR1 GTSNPN and CDR2 SVGIG (reference sequence). The CDR3 loop spans 13 amino acids. The CDR3 spells CAWDTGGGYEQYF. As DNA, the CDR3 is TGTGCCTGGGATACAGGGGGCGGCTACGAGCAGTACTTC.

The chain employs TRBV10-2 and TRBJ2-3; D is possibly TRBD2 (6 bases). CDR3 length: 14 amino acids. V was pared by 8 bases and J by 4 bases, with 16 bases between. Germline V gene sequence: CDR1 WSHSY, CDR2 SAAADI. The CDR3 nucleotides read TGCGCCAGCCAGATCCCAGGAGGGGCAGATACGCAGTATTTT. It translates to CASQIPGGADTQYF.

The CDR3 DNA follows: TGTGCCAGCAGCCCCCCGACAGGGGGCAACGAGCAGTACTTC. Translation: CASSPPTGGNEQYF. The rearrangement links TRBV6-5 to TRBJ2-7; 10 nucleotides line up with TRBD1. CDR1 MNHEY and CDR2 SVGAGI come from the germline V gene. This CDR3 is 14 amino acids long. J lost 5 bases, V lost 6 bases, and 7 bases had no gene match.

The chain carries TRBV7-2 and TRBJ2-3, with a tentative D call TRBD2 (6 bases). Trimming shortened V by 2 bases and J by 1 base, and 16 bases separated the two germline ends. CDR3 length equals 17 residues. Germline-derived CDR1 and CDR2 are SGHTA and FQGNSA. The CDR3 DNA reads TGTGCCAGCAGCTTAAGGTCCGGGCGGGGCGGCACAGATACGCAGTATTTT. Its translation is CASSLRSGRGGTDTQYF.

The chain combines TRBV2 with TRBJ2-7; 8 bases match TRBD1. The CDR3 runs 14 residues. With 4 bases clipped from V and 4 bases from J, the junction kept 6 bases outside the gene matches. Germline CDR1 reads SNHLY; CDR2 reads FYNNEI. CDR3 bases: TGTGCCAGCAGTGCAGCAGGGGGCCGGTACGAGCAGTACTTC. As protein: CASSAAGGRYEQYF. Using reference TRBV2 and TRBJ2-7 for the parts outside the CDR3, the full variable domain is EPEVTQTPSHQVTQMGQEVILRCVPISNHLYFYWYRQILGQKVEFLVSFYNNEISEKSEIFDDQFSVERPDGSNFTLKIRSTKLEDSAMYFCASSAAGGRYEQYFGPGTRLTVT.

The CDR3 nucleotides read TGCGCCAGCAGCCAAGAGCCTAGCTCGGGTTACAATGAGCAGTTCTTC. Translation gives CASSQEPSSGYNEQFF. The chain couples TRBV4-1 to TRBJ2-1; TRBD2 might be the D (5 bases). V was shortened by 0 bases and J by 4 bases, with 13 bases between the two germline ends. The germline CDR1 and CDR2 sequences are MGHRA and YSYEKL. The CDR3 is 16 amino acids.

This clone was observed a few times. The chain couples TRBV5-8 to TRBJ1-4; 9 bases are shared with TRBD1. This CDR3 comprises 17 residues. Germline lookup yields CDR1 SGHTS and CDR2 YDEGEE. V gave up 2 bases and J gave up 5 bases; unmatched junction bases: 10. DNA of the CDR3: TGTGCCAGCAGCTTTGGGGCGGGACAGGGCCGGAATGAAAAACTGTTTTTT. Translation gives CASSFGAGQGRNEKLFF.

The V and J genes are TRBV7-8 and TRBJ2-2, with D unclear. Germline CDR1 reads SGHVS; CDR2 reads FQNEAQ. V was pared by 5 bases and J by 4 bases, with 14 bases between. The CDR3 consists of 15 residues. CDR3 DNA: TGTGCCAGCAGCCCTAGACGGATGAGCACCGGGGAGCTGTTTTTT. This gives the protein CASSPRRMSTGELFF.

The genes are TRBV30 and TRBJ1-4; D is unclear. This CDR3 spans 14 amino acids. Germline values: CDR1 GTSNPN, CDR2 SVGIG (reference sequence). V lost 0 bases and J 4 bases, leaving 9 bases between the germline ends. The CDR3 spells CAWSVEQINEKLFF. The CDR3, as DNA: TGTGCCTGGAGTGTTGAGCAAATTAATGAAAAACTGTTTTTT.

The chain combines TRBV6-1 with TRBJ1-5; maybe TRBD1 (5 bases). Trimming took off 4 bases at V and 1 base at J, with 11 bases between the two ends. The germline gives CDR1 MNHNS, CDR2 SASEGT. The CDR3 loop spans 15 amino acids. The DNA for the CDR3 is TGTGCCAGCAGTGTGGGTGGGGGGAGCAATCAGCCCCAGCATTTT. Translation gives CASSVGGGSNQPQHF.

This clone appeared a single time. This chain uses TRBV6-4 with TRBJ2-2; D call uncertain. Germline V gene sequence: CDR1 MRHNA, CDR2 SNTAGT. The CDR3 is 13 amino acids. The germline V and J ends were trimmed by 6 bases and 2 bases, with 7 bases remaining between them. Here the CDR3 reads CASRPDNTGELFF. The CDR3 region has the DNA TGTGCCAGCAGACCAGATAACACCGGGGAGCTGTTTTTT.

The sample holds a few counts of this clone. J is TRBJ1-5 and V is TRBV5-1; TRBD1 aligns across 7 bases. In germline, CDR1 is SGHRS, CDR2 YFSETQ. V lost 0 bases to trimming and J lost 3 bases; unmatched junction nucleotides: 3. The CDR3 covers 15 residues. The CDR3, as DNA: TGCGCCAGCAGCTTGGATCAGGGGGACAATCAGCCCCAGCATTTT. Translating gives CASSLDQGDNQPQHF.

This clone showed up just once. The chain has TRBV6-1 and TRBJ2-7, with 10 bases aligning to TRBD2. CDR3 length: 15 amino acids. Per germline, CDR1 MNHNS and CDR2 SASEGT. The junction had 6 bases not matched to a gene; V was cut back by 7 bases and J by 0 bases. Here the CDR3 reads CASNGLAESSYEQYF. The CDR3 DNA sequence: TGTGCCAGCAACGGACTAGCGGAAAGCTCCTACGAGCAGTACTTC.

V usage is TRBV10-2 and J usage is TRBJ2-7, with D unclear. V lost 5 bases and J lost 2, with 10 bases in between. This CDR3 contains 13 residues. Per the germline V gene, CDR1 is WSHSY and CDR2 is SAAADI. The CDR3 sequence: CASSWSEAYEQYF. In DNA, the CDR3 is TGCGCCAGCAGTTGGTCAGAAGCCTACGAGCAGTACTTC.

The CDR3 DNA reads as TGTGCCAGCAGGGCAGCGGAAGGGACAGGGCGCAATGAGCAGTTCTTC. Protein: CASRAAEGTGRNEQFF. The chain has TRBV5-4 and TRBJ2-1, with 9 bases that match TRBD1. This CDR3 is 16 amino acids long. V shed 5 bases, J shed 6 bases, and the junction held 12 bases outside the gene matches. Germline CDR1 reads SGHNT; CDR2 reads YYREEE (reference sequence).

This clone was detected only a few times. This chain connects TRBV5-6 to TRBJ1-2; perhaps TRBD1 as D (5 bases). This CDR3 contains 12 residues. Trimming removed 7 bases from V and 3 bases from J, with 10 bases in between. In germline, CDR1 is SGHDT, CDR2 YYEEEE. As DNA, the CDR3 is TGTGCCAGCGCCGACAGCTACTATGGCTACACCTTC. Protein sequence: CASADSYYGYTF.

Only a few counts were recorded for this clone. This chain connects TRBV11-3 to TRBJ2-5; 8 bases line up with TRBD2. Per the germline V gene, CDR1 is SGHNT and CDR2 is YENEEA. CDR3 length: 15 residues. V lost 2 bases to trimming and J lost 2 bases; unmatched junction nucleotides: 4. As DNA, the CDR3 is TGTGCCAGCAGCTTAAGAACTAGCGGTCAAGAGACCCAGTACTTC. Protein product: CASSLRTSGQETQYF. Complete variable domain (other parts from reference TRBV11-3 and TRBJ2-5): EAGVVQSPRYKIIEKKQPVAFWCNPISGHNTLYWYLQNLGQGPELLIRYENEEAVDDSQLPKDRFSAERLKGVDSTLKIQPAELGDSAVYLCASSLRTSGQETQYFGPGTRLLVL.

This clone was picked up a small number of times. This sequence joins TRBV7-3 and TRBJ2-5; TRBD2 matches at 11 bases. V lost 3 bases and J lost 5; bases outside the gene matches: 5. There are 15 residues in the CDR3. Germline lookup yields CDR1 SGHTA and CDR2 FQGTGA. The CDR3 region is CASSLTSGDRETQYF. In DNA form, the CDR3 reads TGTGCCAGCAGCTTGACTAGCGGGGATAGGGAGACCCAGTACTTC. The variable domain in full, with the rest retrieved from reference TRBV7-3 and TRBJ2-5, is GAGVSQTPSNKVTEKGKYVELRCDPISGHTALYWYRQSLGQGPEFLIYFQGTGAADDSGLPNDRFFAVRPEGSVSTLKIQRTERGDSAVYLCASSLTSGDRETQYFGPGTRLLVL.

On this clone itself: Other DNA sequences in this specimen translate into the identical CDR3. The rearrangement links TRBV5-1 to TRBJ1-5; possible D gene TRBD1, 5 bases. Germline V gives CDR1 SGHRS, CDR2 YFSETQ. The ends were cut back, 0 bases at V and 1 base at J, with 5 bases in the middle. CDR3 length: 14 amino acids. The CDR3 DNA reads as TGCGCCAGCAGCTTGGGACAGAGCAATCAGCCCCAGCATTTT. Its translation is CASSLGQSNQPQHF.

CDR3 in amino acids: CASSAQVGRWAFF. Written as DNA, the CDR3 is TGTGCCAGCAGCGCCCAGGTCGGTCGTTGGGCTTTCTTT. V is TRBV9 and J is TRBJ1-1; D gene ambiguous. Trimming took 3 bases from V and 11 from J, leaving 17 bases between them. Germline values: CDR1 SGDLS, CDR2 YYNGEE. CDR3 size: 13 residues. Looking up the rest from reference TRBV9 and TRBJ1-1 gives the full variable domain: DSGVTQTPKHLITATGQRVTLRCSPRSGDLSVYWYQQSLDQGLQFLIQYYNGEERAKGNILERFSAQQFPDLHSELNLSSLELGDSALYFCASSAQVGRWAFFGQGTRLTVV.